This TCR beta chain was observed in a study of blood T cell repertoires in COVID-19. Study-level information: Samples came from the United States, Italy and Spain, spanning acute and convalescent COVID-19. The cDNA or gDNA used as material had been derived from T cells, B-cell-depleted T cells, or PBMCs.

With V trimmed by 4 bases and J by 3 bases, 5 bases remained unmatched. Germline V gene lookup returns CDR1 MNHEY and CDR2 SVGAGI. The CDR3 has 14 residues. How the authors handled the data: From reference gene primer amplification, estimates of nucleated cell counts were derived. Clones were sequenced by immunoSEQ multiplex PCR, and TCRdb holds only the in-frame ones, with some missing. V, J and clone size are those of that table, while D and trimming were read from the DNA. The table includes approximately 130,000 clones, about four fifths detected once. This clonotype was sampled from an elderly man with acute or convalescent COVID-19. This chain joins TRBV6-5 and TRBJ1-1; the match to TRBD1 covers 7 bases. The material sequenced was peripheral blood. Here the CDR3 DNA reads TGTGCCAGCAGTTCCCGACAGGGATACACTGAAGCTTTCTTT. It codes for CASSSRQGYTEAFF.